This section outlines one T cell receptor beta chain sequence together with its context. The antigen remains unidentified. The whole isolated RNA underwent reverse transcription, so sequencing captured expressed TCRB transcripts. Approximately 3.4 million reads, on average, came from each naive, central memory and regulatory T cell sample. Data came from immunoSEQ multiplex PCR; TCRdb stores just in-frame clones and leaves some out. The sample yields roughly 370,000 clones, about 14% seen once. This specimen belongs to a study of beta chain features in type 1 diabetes. Study results and limitations: Patients showed naive, central memory and Treg TCRB repertoires that appeared more similar than those of healthy donors. A cDNA-based sequencing approach could over-represent cells with high TCR expression.

This CDR3 has 15 residues. V lost 3 bases and J lost 6; bases outside the gene matches: 8. Germline values: CDR1 MRHNA, CDR2 SNTAGT. Purity of each sorted population was above 95%. The V call is TRBV6-4, the J call TRBJ1-5; 7 nucleotides match TRBD1. The sequence came from a man aged 25 to 40 in good health. The sequencing sample was made of naive CD4+ T cells from blood. Here the CDR3 reads CASSDRRQGSQPQHF. Here the CDR3 DNA reads TGTGCCAGCAGTGATAGGAGACAGGGTAGTCAGCCCCAGCATTTT.